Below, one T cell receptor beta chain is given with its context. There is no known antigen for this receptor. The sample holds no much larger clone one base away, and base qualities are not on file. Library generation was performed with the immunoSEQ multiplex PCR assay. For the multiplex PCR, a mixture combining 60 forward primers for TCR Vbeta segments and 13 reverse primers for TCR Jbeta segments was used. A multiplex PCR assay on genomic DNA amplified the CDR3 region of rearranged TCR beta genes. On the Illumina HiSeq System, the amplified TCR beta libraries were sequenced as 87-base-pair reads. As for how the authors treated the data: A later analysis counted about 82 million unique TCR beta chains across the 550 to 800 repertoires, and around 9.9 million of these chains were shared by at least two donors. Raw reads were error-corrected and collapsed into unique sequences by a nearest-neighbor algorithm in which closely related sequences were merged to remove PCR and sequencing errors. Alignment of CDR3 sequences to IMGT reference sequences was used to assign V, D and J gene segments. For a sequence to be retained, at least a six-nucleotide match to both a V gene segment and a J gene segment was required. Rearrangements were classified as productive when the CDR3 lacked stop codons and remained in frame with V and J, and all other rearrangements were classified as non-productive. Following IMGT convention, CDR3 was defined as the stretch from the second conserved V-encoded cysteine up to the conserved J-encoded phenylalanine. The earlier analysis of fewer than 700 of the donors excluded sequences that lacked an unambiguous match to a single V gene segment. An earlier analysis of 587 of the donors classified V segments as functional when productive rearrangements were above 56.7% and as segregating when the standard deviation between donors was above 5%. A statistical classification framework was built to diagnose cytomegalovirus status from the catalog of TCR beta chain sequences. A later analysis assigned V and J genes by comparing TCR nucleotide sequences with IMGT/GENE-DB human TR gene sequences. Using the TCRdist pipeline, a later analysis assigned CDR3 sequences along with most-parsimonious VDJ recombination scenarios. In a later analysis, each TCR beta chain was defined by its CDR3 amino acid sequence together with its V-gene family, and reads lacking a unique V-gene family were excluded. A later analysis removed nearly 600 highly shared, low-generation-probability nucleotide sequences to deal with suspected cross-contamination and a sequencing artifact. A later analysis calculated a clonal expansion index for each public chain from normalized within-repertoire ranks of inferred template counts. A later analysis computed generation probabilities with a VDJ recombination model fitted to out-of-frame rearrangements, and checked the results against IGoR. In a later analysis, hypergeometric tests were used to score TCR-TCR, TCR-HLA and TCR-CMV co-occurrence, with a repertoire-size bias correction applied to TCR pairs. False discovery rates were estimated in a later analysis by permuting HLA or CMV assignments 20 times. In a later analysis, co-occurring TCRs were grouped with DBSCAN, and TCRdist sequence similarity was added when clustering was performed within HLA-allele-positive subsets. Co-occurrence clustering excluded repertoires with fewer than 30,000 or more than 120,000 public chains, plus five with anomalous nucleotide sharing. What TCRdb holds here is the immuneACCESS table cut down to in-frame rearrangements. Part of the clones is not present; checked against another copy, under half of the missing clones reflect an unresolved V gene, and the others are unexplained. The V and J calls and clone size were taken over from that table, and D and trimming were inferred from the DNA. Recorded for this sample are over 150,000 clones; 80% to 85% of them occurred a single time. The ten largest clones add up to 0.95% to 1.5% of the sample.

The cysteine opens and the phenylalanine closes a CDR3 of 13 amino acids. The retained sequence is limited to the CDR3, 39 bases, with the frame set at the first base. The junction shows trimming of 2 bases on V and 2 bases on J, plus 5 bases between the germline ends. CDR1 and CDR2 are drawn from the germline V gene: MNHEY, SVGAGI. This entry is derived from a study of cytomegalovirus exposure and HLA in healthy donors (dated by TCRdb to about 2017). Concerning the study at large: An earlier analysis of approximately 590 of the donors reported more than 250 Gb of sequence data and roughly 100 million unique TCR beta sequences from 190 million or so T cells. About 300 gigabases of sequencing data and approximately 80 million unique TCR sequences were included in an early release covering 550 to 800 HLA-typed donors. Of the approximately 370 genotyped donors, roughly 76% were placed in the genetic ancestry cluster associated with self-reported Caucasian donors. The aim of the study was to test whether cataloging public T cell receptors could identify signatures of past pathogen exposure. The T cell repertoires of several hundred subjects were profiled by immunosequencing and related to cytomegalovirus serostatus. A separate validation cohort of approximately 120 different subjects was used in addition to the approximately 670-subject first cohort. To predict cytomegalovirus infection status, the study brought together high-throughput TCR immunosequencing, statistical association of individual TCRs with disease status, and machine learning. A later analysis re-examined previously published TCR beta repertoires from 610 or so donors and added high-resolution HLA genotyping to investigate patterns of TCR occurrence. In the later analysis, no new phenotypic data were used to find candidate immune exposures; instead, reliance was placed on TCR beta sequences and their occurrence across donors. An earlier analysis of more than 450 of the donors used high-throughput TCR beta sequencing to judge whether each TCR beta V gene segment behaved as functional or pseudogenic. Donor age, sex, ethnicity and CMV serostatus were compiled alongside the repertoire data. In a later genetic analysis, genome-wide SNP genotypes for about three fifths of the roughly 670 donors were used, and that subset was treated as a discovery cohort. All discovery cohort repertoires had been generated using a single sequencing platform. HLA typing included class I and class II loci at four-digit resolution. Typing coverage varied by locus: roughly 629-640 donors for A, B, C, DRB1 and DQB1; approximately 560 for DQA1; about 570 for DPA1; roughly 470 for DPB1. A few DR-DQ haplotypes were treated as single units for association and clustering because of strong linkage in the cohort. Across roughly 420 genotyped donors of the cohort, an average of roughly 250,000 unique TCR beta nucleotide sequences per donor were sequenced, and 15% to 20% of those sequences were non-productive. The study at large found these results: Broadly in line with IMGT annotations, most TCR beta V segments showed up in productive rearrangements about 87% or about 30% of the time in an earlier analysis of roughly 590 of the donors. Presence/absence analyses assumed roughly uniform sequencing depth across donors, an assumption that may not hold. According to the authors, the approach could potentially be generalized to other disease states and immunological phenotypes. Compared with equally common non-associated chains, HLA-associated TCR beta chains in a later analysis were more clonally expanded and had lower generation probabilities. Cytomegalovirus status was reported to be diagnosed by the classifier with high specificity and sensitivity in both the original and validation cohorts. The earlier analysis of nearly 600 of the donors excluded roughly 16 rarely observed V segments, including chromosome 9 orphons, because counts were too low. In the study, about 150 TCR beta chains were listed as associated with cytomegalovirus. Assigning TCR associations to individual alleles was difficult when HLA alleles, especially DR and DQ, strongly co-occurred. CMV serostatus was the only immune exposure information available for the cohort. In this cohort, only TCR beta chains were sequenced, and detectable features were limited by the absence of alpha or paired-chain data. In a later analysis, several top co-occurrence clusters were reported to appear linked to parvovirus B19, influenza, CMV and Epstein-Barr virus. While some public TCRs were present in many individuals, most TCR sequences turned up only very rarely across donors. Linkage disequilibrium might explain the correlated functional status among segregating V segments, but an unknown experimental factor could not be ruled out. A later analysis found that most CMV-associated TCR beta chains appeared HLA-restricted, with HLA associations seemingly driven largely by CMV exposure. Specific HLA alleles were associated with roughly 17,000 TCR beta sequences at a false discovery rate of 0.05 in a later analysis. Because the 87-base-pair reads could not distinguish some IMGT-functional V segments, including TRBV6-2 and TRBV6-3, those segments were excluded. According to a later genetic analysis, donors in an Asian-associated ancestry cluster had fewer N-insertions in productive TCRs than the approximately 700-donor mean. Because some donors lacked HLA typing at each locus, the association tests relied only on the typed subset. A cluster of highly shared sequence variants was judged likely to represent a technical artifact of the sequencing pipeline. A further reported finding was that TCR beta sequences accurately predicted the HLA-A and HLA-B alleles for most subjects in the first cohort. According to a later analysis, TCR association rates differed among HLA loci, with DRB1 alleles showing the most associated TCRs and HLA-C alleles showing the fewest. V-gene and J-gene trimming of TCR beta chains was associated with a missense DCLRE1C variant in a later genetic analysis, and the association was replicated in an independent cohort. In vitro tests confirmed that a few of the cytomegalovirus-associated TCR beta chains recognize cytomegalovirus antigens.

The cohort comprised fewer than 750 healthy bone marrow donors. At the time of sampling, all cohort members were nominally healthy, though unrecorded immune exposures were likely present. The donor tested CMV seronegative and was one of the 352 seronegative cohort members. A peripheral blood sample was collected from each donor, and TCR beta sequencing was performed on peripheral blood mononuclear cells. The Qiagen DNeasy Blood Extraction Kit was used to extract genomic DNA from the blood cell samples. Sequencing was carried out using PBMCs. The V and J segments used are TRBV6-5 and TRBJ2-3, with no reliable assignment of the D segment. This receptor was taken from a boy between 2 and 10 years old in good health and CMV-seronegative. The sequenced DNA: TGTGCCAGCAGTTACACCTACACAGATACGCAGTATTTT. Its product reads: CASSYTYTDTQYF.